This T cell receptor beta chain was obtained from a study of blood T cell repertoires in COVID-19. Study in general: Collection of acute and convalescent COVID-19 samples took place in the United States, Italy and Spain.

This clone was counted once. After removal of 4 bases from V and 6 bases from J, the junction contained 8 bases not matched to a gene. The CDR3 loop spans 16 amino acids. Germline-derived CDR1 and CDR2 are SGHRS and YFSETQ. TCRdb's table, derived via immunoSEQ multiplex PCR, lists solely in-frame clones and lacks some. The table has over 250,000 clones, about four fifths seen once. The sequenced material came from peripheral blood. This TCR was sampled from a human donor with COVID-19, enrolled during active disease. The donor label of this sample is uncertain. The V gene is TRBV5-1, the J gene TRBJ2-1; 12 bases fit TRBD2. DNA for the CDR3: TGCGCCAGCAGCCCCTGGACTAGCGGGACCGGCAATGAGCAGTTCTTC. Its protein product is CASSPWTSGTGNEQFF.